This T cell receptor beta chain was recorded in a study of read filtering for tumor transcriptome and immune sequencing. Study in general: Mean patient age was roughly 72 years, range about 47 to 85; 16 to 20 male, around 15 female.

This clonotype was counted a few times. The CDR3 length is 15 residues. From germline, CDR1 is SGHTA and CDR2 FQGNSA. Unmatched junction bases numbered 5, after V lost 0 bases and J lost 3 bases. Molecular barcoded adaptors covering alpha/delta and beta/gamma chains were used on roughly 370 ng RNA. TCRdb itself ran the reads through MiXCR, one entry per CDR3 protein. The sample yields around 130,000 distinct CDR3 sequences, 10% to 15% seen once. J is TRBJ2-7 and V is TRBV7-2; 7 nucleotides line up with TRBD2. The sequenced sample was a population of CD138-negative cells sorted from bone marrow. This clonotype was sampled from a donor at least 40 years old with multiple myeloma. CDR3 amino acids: CASSLARDYSYEQYF. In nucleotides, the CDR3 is TGTGCCAGCAGCTTAGCAAGGGACTACAGCTACGAGCAGTACTTC.